The clone carrying this T cell receptor beta chain was counted between two and nine times. Its target is unknown. The V end lost 3 bases, the J end lost 2 bases, and 10 bases lay between the germline ends. The CDR3 is 14 amino acids. Germline V gene lookup returns CDR1 SNHLY and CDR2 FYNNEI. This entry comes from a study of T cell repertoires in cytomegalovirus infection. Whole-study context: Matching HLA type, along with CMV infection, was indicated by public TCR beta signatures.

TCRdb re-derived calls from the reads in MiXCR, one entry per CDR3 protein. The top ten clones hold roughly 18% of a sample with nearly 700,000 distinct CDR3 sequences, around 32% of them seen once. General study results and limits: Clonotype analysis showed dominance of the ex vivo response by HLA-C-restricted CMV-specific TCR beta clonotypes. Adding up the frequency of public TCR beta families identified people who carried CMV plus the relevant HLA.

The receptor comes from a human donor in good health (CMV status not recorded). Some clones in this sample may be carry-over from other donors' samples. Sequenced here: cultured PBMCs, sampled from culture after CMV antigen stimulation. V usage is TRBV2 and J usage is TRBJ1-1; D is unclear. The CDR3 DNA reads as TGTGCCAGCAGTGACGGCAGAGAAAACACTGAAGCTTTCTTT. Translated, it gives CASSDGRENTEAFF.